This entry is about one T cell receptor (beta chain). The sample comes from a study of radiotherapy plus CTLA-4 blockade in lung cancer. The method was immunoSEQ multiplex PCR; TCRdb's version includes in-frame clones alone and lacks a portion of them. The sample holds 35,000 to 50,000 clones, 73% seen once. V was pared by 6 bases and J by 8 bases, with 12 bases of the junction left unmatched. This CDR3 spans 14 amino acids. Looked up from germline, CDR1 is MNHNS and CDR2 is SASEGT. This receptor was identified in a human donor with non-small cell lung cancer who had a complete response to radiotherapy plus ipilimumab. The genes are TRBV6-1 and TRBJ1-2, with 7 bases fitting TRBD1. The sample consisted of peripheral blood, taken from a patient treated with radiotherapy plus ipilimumab. The CDR3 protein is CASRAISTGWGYTF. CDR3 DNA sequence: TGTGCCAGCAGAGCTATATCGACAGGGTGGGGCTACACCTTC.